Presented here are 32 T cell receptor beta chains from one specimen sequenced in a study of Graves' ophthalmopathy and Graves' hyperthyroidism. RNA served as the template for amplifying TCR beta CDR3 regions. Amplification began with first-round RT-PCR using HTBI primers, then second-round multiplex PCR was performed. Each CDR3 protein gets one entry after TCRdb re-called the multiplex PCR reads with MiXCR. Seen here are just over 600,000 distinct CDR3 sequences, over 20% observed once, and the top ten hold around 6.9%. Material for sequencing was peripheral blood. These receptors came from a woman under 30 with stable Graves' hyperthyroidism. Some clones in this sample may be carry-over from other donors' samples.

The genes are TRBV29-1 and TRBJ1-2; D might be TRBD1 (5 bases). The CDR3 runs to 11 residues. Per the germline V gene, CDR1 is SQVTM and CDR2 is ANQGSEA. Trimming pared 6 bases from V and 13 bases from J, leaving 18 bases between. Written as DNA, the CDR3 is TGCAGCGTCCTCCTAATGGGGCGGTCCACCTTC. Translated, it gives CSVLLMGRSTF.

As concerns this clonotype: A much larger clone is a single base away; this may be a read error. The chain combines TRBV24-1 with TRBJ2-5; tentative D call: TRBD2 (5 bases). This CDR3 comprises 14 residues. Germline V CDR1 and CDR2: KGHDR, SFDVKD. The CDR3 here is CATSDVTRQETKYF. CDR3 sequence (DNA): TGTGCCACCAGTGATGTAACTAGACAAGAGACCAAGTACTTC.

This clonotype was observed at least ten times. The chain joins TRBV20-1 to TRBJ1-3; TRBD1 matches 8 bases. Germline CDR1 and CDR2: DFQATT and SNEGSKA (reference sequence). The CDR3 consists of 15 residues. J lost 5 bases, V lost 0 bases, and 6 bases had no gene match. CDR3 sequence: CSAREATGGRNTIYF. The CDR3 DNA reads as TGCAGTGCTAGAGAAGCCACAGGGGGGAGAAACACCATATATTTT.

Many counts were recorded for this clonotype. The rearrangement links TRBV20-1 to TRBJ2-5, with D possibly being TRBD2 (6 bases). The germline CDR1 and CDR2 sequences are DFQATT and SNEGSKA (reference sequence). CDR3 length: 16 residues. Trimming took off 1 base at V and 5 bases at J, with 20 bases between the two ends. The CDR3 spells CSARAPKGRREETQYF. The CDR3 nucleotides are TGCAGTGCTAGAGCCCCAAAGGGGCGGAGGGAGGAGACCCAGTACTTC.

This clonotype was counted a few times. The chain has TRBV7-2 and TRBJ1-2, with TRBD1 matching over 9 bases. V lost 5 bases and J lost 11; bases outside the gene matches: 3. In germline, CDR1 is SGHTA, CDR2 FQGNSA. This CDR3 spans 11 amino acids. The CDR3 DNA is TGTGCCAGCAGCCCCGACAGGGGGTACACCTTC. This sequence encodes CASSPDRGYTF.

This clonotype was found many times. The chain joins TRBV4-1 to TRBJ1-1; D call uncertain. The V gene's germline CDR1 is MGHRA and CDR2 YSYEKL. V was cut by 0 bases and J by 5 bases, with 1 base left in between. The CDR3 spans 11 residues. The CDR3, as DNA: TGCGCCAGCAGCCAAGATACTGAAGCTTTCTTT. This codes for CASSQDTEAFF.

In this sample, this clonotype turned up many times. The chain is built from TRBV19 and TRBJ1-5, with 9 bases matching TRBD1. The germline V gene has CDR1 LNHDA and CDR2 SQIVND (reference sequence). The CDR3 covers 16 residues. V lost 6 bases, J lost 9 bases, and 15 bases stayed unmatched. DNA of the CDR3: TGTGCCAGTAGCGTACAGACAGGGGGTGTAGATCGGCCCCAGCATTTT. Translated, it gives CASSVQTGGVDRPQHF.

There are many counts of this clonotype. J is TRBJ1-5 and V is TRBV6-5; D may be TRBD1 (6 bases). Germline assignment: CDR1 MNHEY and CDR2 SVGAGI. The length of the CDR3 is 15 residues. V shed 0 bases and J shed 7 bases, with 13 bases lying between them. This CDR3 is CASSYSTSGGQPQHF. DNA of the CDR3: TGTGCCAGCAGTTACTCGACTAGCGGGGGCCAGCCCCAGCATTTT.

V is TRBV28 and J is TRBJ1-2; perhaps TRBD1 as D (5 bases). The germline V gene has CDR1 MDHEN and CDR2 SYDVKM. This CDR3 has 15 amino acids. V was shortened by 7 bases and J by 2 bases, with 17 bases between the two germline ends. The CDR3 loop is CASTPGGRTNYGYTF. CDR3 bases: TGTGCCAGCACCCCGGGGGGGAGGACAAACTATGGCTACACCTTC.

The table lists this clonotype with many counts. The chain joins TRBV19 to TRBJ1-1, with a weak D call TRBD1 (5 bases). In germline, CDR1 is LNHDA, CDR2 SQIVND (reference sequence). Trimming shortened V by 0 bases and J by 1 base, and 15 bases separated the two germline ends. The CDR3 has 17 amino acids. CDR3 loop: CASSIDGLVGENTEAFF. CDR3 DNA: TGTGCCAGTAGTATAGATGGGCTGGTAGGGGAGAACACTGAAGCTTTCTTT.

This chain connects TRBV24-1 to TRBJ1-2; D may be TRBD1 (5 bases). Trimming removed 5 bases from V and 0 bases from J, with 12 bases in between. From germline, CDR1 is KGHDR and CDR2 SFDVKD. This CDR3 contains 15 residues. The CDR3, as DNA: TGTGCCACCAGTGCTGGGGACCGAGCTAACTATGGCTACACCTTC. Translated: CATSAGDRANYGYTF.

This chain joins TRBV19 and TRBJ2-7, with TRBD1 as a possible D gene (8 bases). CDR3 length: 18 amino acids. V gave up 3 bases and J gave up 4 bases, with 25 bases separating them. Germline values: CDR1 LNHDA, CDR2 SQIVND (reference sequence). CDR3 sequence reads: CASSIAEGRDRKKYEQYF. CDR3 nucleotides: TGTGCCAGTAGTATCGCTGAGGGGAGGGACAGGAAAAAATACGAGCAGTACTTC.

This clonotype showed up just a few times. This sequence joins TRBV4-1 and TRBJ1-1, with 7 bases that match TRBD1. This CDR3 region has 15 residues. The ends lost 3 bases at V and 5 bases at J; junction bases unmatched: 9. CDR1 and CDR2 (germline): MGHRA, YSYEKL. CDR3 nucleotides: TGCGCCAGCAGCCATGTGGGACAGTGGGGAACTGAAGCTTTCTTT. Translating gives CASSHVGQWGTEAFF.

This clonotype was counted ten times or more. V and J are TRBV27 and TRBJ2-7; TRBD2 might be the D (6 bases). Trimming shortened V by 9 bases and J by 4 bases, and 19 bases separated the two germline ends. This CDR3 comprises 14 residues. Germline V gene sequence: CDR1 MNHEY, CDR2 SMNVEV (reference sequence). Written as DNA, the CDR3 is TGTGCCAGTCAGTCCTTTGGCGGAGGGTACGAGCAGTACTTC. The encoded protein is CASQSFGGGYEQYF.

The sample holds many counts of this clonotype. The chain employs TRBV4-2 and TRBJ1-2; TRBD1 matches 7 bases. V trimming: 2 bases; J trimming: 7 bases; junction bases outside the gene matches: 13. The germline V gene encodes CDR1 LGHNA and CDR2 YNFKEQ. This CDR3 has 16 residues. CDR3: CASSQNRDRVRIGYTF. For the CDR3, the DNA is TGTGCCAGCAGCCAAAACAGAGACAGGGTGCGTATTGGCTACACCTTC.

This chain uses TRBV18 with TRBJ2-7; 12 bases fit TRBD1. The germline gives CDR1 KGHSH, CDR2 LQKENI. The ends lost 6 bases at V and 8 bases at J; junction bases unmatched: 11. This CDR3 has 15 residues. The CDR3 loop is CASSLGGTGGRQQYF. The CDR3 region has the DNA TGTGCCAGCTCGCTAGGCGGGACAGGGGGCCGACAGCAGTACTTC.

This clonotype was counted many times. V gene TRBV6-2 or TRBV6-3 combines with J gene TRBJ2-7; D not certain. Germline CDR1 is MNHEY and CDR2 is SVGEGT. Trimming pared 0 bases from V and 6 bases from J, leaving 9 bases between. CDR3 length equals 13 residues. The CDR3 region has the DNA TGTGCCAGCAGTTACTCGCAAGGGCTCGAGCAGTACTTC. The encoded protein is CASSYSQGLEQYF.

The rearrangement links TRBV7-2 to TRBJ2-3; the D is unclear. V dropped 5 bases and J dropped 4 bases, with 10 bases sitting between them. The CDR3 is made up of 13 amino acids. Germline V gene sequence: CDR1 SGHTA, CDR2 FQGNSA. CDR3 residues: CASSPVVSDTQYF. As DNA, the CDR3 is TGTGCCAGCAGCCCGGTAGTGTCAGATACGCAGTATTTT.

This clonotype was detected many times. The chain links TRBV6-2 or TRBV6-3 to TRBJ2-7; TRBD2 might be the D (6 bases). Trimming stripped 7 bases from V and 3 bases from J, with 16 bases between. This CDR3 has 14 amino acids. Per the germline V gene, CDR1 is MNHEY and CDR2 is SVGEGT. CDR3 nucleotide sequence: TGTGCCAGCATCAACCCGGGACTGAGCTACGAGCAGTACTTC. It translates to CASINPGLSYEQYF.

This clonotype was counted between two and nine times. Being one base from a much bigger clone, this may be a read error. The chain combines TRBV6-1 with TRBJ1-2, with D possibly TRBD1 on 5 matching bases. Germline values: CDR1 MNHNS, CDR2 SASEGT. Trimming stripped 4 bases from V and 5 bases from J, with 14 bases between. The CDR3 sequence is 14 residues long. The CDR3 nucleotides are TGTGCCAGCAGTGGATCCGGGGGATCTTATGGCTACACCTTC. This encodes CASSGSGGSYGYTF.

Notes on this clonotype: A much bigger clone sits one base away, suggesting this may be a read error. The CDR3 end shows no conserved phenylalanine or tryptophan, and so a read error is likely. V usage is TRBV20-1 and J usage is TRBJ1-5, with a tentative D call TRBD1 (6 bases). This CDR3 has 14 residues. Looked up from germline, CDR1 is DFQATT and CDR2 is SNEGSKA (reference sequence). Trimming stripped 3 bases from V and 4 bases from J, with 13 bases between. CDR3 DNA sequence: TGCAGTGCTAGCCGCCAGGGGAGGAATCAGCCCCAGCATTCT. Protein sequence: CSASRQGRNQPQHS.

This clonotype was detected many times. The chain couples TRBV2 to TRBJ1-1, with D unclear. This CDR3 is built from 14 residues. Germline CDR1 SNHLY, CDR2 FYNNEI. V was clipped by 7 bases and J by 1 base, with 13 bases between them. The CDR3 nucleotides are TGTGCCAGCAAAGGACGAACCGGGAACACTGAAGCTTTCTTT. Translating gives CASKGRTGNTEAFF. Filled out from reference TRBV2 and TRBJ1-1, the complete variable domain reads EPEVTQTPSHQVTQMGQEVILRCVPISNHLYFYWYRQILGQKVEFLVSFYNNEISEKSEIFDDQFSVERPDGSNFTLKIRSTKLEDSAMYFCASKGRTGNTEAFFGQGTRLTVV.

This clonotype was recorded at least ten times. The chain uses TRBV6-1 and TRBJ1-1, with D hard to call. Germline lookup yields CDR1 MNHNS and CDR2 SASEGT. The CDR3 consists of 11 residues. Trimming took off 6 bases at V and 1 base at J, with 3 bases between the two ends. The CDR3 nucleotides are TGTGCCAGCAGAGCGAACACTGAAGCTTTCTTT. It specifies CASRANTEAFF.

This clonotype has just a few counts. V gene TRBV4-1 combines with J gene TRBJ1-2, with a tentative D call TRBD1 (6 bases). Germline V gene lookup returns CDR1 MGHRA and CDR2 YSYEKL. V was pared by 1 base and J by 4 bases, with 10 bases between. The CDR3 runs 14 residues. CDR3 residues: CASSQGRTVYGYTF. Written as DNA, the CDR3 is TGCGCCAGCAGCCAAGGTCGGACAGTCTATGGCTACACCTTC.

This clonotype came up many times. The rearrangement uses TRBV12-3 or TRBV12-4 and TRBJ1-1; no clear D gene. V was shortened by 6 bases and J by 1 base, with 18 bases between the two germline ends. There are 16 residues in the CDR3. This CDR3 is CASSHPLDRKNTEAFF. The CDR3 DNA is TGTGCCAGCAGCCACCCTCTTGATCGAAAGAACACTGAAGCTTTCTTT.

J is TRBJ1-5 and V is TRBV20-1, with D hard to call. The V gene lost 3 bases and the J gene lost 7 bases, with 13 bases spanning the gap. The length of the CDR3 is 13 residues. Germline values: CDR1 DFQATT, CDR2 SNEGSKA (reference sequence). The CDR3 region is CSARFSGDQPQHF. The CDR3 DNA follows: TGCAGTGCTAGGTTTTCAGGAGACCAGCCCCAGCATTTT.

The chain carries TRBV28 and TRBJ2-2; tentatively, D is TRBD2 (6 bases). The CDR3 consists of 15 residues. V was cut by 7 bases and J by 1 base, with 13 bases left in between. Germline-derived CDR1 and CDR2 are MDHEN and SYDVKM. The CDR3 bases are TGTGCCAGCAAGGAGCAGGGACTGAACACCGGGGAGCTGTTTTTT. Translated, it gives CASKEQGLNTGELFF.

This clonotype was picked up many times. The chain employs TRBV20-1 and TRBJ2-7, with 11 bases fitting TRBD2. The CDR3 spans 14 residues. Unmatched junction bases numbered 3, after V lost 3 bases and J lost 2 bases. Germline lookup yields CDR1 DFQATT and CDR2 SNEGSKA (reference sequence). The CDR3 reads CSASGTSGAYEQYF. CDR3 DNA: TGCAGTGCTAGCGGGACTAGCGGAGCCTACGAGCAGTACTTC.

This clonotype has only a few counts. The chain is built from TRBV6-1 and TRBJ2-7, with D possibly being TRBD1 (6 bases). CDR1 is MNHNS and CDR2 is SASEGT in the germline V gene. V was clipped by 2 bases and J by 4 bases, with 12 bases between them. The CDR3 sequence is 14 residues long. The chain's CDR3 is CASSEPRGKYEQYF. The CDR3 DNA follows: TGTGCCAGCAGTGAACCCAGGGGAAAATACGAGCAGTACTTC.

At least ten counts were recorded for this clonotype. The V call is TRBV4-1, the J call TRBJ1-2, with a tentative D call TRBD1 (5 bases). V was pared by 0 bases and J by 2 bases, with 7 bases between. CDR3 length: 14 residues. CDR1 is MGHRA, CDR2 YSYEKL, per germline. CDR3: CASSQDRENYGYTF. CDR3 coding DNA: TGCGCCAGCAGCCAAGACAGGGAAAACTATGGCTACACCTTC.

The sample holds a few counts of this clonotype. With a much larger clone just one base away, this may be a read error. CDR3 region: CASSFAMNTGELCF. CDR3 DNA: TGTGCCAGCAGTTTCGCGATGAACACCGGGGAGCTGTGTTTT. This rearrangement joins TRBV27 to TRBJ2-2; weak D call: TRBD2 (5 bases). CDR3 size: 14 residues. Germline CDR1 MNHEY, CDR2 SMNVEV (reference sequence).

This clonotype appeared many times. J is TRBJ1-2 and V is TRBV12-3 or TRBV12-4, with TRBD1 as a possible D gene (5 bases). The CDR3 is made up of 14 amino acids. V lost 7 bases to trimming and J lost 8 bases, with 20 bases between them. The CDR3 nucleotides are TGTGCCAGCACCCGGGACTGGGGACCCTCGGGCTACACCTTC. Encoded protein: CASTRDWGPSGYTF.